The rows below give T cell receptor beta chains drawn from one sample of a study of blood T cell repertoires in COVID-19. Data came from immunoSEQ multiplex PCR; TCRdb stores just in-frame clones and leaves some out. The sample records roughly 87,000 clones, about 85% being singletons. Material for sequencing was peripheral blood. Receptors originate from a woman aged 80 or older with COVID-19, enrolled during active disease. Each CDR3 is given with its conserved first and last residue. A D gene is named only where the DNA matches it firmly. Not every row has a clone size; where given, it reads once, few, many or a size class.

clone size,V gene,J gene,D gene,CDR3 DNA,CDR3 protein
.,TRBV5-3,TRBJ1-2,.,TGTGCCAGAAGCAGAACAACCCAGGGTAGCGGCTACACCTTC,CARSRTTQGSGYTF
.,TRBV11-2,TRBJ2-7,TRBD1,TGTGCCAGCAGCTGGATCTGGACAGGAAGCGACGAGCAGTACTTC,CASSWIWTGSDEQYF
.,TRBV18,TRBJ2-7,.,TGTGCCAGCTCACCGGGGAGGGGGAGCGAGCAGTACTTC,CASSPGRGSEQYF
.,TRBV19,TRBJ1-4,.,TGTGCCAGTATTGACAGGAATGAAAAACTGTTTTTT,CASIDRNEKLFF
.,TRBV18,TRBJ2-1,.,TGTGCCAGCTCACTCTCAGGGGCTAACAATGAGCAGTTCTTC,CASSLSGANNEQFF
.,TRBV5-4,TRBJ1-4,TRBD1,TGTGCCAGCAGCTTGGGGACAGGGCTGTTATATGAAAAACTGTTTTTT,CASSLGTGLLYEKLFF
.,TRBV18,TRBJ1-2,TRBD1,TGTGCCAGCTCACCACAGACGACAGGGGTCGCAGGAGGCTACACCTTC,CASSPQTTGVAGGYTF
.,TRBV6-2/TRBV6-3,TRBJ1-5,.,TGTGCCAGCAGTCGACAGATTAGCAATCAGCCCCAGCATTTT,CASSRQISNQPQHF
.,TRBV9,TRBJ1-1,TRBD1,TGTGCCAGCAGCCCAAGGACAGGGGAAGCTTTCTTT,CASSPRTGEAFF
.,TRBV13,TRBJ2-7,TRBD2,TGTGCCAGCACGCTGTGGAGCGGGGGAACCTACGAGCAGTACTTC,CASTLWSGGTYEQYF
.,TRBV9,TRBJ2-2,TRBD1,TGTGCCAGCAGCGCCCAGGGACAGGGCATGACCGGGGAGCTGTTTTTT,CASSAQGQGMTGELFF
.,TRBV6-5,TRBJ2-5,TRBD2,TGTGCCAGCACCCCCGAGTCGGGGGGACAAGAGACCCAGTACTTC,CASTPESGGQETQYF
.,TRBV18,TRBJ2-7,TRBD1,TGTGCCAGCTCCCCCATCGGGGGTGGGACAGGGCCTTCCTACGAGCAGTACTTC,CASSPIGGGTGPSYEQYF
.,TRBV29-1,TRBJ1-4,TRBD1,TGCAGCGCCGTCGACAGGGGCACGGGTGAAAAACTGTTTTTT,CSAVDRGTGEKLFF
once,TRBV28,TRBJ1-6,.,TGTGCCAGCAGTTTAGCGGACAGAAATAATTCACCCCTCCACTTT,CASSLADRNNSPLHF
.,TRBV5-4,TRBJ1-1,.,TGTGCCAGCAGCCCTAGACAGGTGGGAGTGGGCACTGAAGCTTTCTTT,CASSPRQVGVGTEAFF
.,TRBV6-6,TRBJ2-2,.,TGTGCCAGCAGTCAGCCCCAGACTAGGGGTTGGAACACCGGGGAGCTGTTTTTT,CASSQPQTRGWNTGELFF
once,TRBV15,TRBJ2-5,.,TGTGCCACCAGCAGAGTCCCCCTACAAGAGACCCAGTACTTC,CATSRVPLQETQYF
.,TRBV7-2,TRBJ2-3,.,TGTGCCAGCAGCTTAAGCTCTAGCCGGGGGTCCGGTACGCAGTATTTT,CASSLSSSRGSGTQYF
once,TRBV9,TRBJ1-1,.,TGTGCCAGCAGCGGCACCTCCCTGGTAGGGGGCACTGAAGCTTTCTTT,CASSGTSLVGGTEAFF
.,TRBV28,TRBJ2-3,TRBD2,TGTGCCAGCAGGGGCGGGGGGATCCTCACAGATACGCAGTATTTT,CASRGGGILTDTQYF
few,TRBV11-3,TRBJ2-5,.,TGTGCCAGCAGCATGGGGGGTGAGACCCAGTACTTC,CASSMGGETQYF
.,TRBV10-3,TRBJ2-3,.,TGTGCCATCAGGGATCCAGGGCCCTCAGATACGCAGTATTTT,CAIRDPGPSDTQYF
.,TRBV16,TRBJ1-4,TRBD1,TGTGCCAGCAGCCAATACAGGGGCCTAGATGAAAAACTGTTTTTT,CASSQYRGLDEKLFF
once,TRBV11-2,TRBJ2-4,TRBD2,TGTGCCAGCAGCTTAACTAGCGGGGCCGAAAACATTCAGTACTTC,CASSLTSGAENIQYF
few,TRBV6-1,TRBJ1-2,.,TGTGCCAGCAGTGAAAATGGGGGCGCTGGCTATGGCTACACCTTC,CASSENGGAGYGYTF
.,TRBV18,TRBJ2-7,TRBD1,TGTGCCAGCTCACCTGCAGGGGGCTCCTACGAGCAGTACTTC,CASSPAGGSYEQYF
.,TRBV7-3,TRBJ2-5,.,TGTGCCAGCAGCTTACGGGGCAGGGGAGAGACCCAGTACTTC,CASSLRGRGETQYF
.,TRBV7-8,TRBJ1-5,.,TGTGCCAGCAGCTTAGCCCGCTTACAGTGGGGCAATCAGCCCCAGCATTTT,CASSLARLQWGNQPQHF
.,TRBV19,TRBJ1-4,.,TGTGCCAGTACCAAGCGCGGGACTGTAGGGAATGAAAAACTGTTTTTT,CASTKRGTVGNEKLFF
.,TRBV7-2,TRBJ2-2,.,TGTGCCAGCAGCATCGACCTGCCACGGGGTAACGGGGAGCTGTTTTTT,CASSIDLPRGNGELFF
few,TRBV27,TRBJ1-2,.,TGTGCCAGCAGTTATCGAGACAGATATGGCTACACCTTC,CASSYRDRYGYTF
.,TRBV5-5,TRBJ2-2,TRBD1,TGTGCCAGCAGCAGCACAGGGGGCCCGAACACCGGGGAGCTGTTTTTT,CASSSTGGPNTGELFF
once,TRBV2,TRBJ1-5,.,TGTGCCAGCAGTGACAGGGGAAGCAATCAGCCCCAGCATTTT,CASSDRGSNQPQHF
.,TRBV9,TRBJ1-2,TRBD1,TGTGCCAGCAGCCAACGGGACAGGCAATACTATGGCTACACCTTC,CASSQRDRQYYGYTF
.,TRBV18,TRBJ2-7,TRBD1,TGTGCCAGCTCACCCCGGACAGGGAGCCTCTCCTACGAGCAGTACTTC,CASSPRTGSLSYEQYF
.,TRBV18,TRBJ2-3,.,TGTGCCAGCTCCCCGAGCAGGGAATCAGATACGCAGTATTTT,CASSPSRESDTQYF
.,TRBV7-2,TRBJ2-2,TRBD2,TGTGCCAGCAGCTTAGGACTAGCGGGAGGCGGGGAGCTGTTTTTT,CASSLGLAGGGELFF
.,TRBV5-1,TRBJ2-7,TRBD2,TGCGCCAGCAGCTTTGCGGGAGGGCCGGAGTACGAGCAGTACTTC,CASSFAGGPEYEQYF
.,TRBV6-1,TRBJ2-1,TRBD2,TGTGCCAGCAGTGATGGGCTAGCGGCCTACAATGAGCAGTTCTTC,CASSDGLAAYNEQFF
.,TRBV6-5,TRBJ1-1,TRBD1,TGTGCCAGCAGTTACTACAGGGGAGTAGGGACTGAAGCTTTCTTT,CASSYYRGVGTEAFF
.,TRBV30,TRBJ1-2,TRBD1,TGTGCCTGGAGTGTCGACAGGGGTGGCTATGGCTACACCTTC,CAWSVDRGGYGYTF
.,TRBV19,TRBJ2-7,.,TGTGCCAGTAGTATACCTAGCTCCTACGAGCAGTACTTC,CASSIPSSYEQYF
.,TRBV6-5,TRBJ1-1,.,TGTGCCAGCAGAACCGGGGATTTTACTGAAGCTTTCTTT,CASRTGDFTEAFF
.,TRBV28,TRBJ2-1,.,TGTGCCAGCAGCTTAGCGGTCTACAATGAGCAGTTCTTC,CASSLAVYNEQFF
.,TRBV29-1,TRBJ2-7,.,TGCAGCGCCCGAGAGGGTGTAAAGCAGTACTTC,CSAREGVKQYF
.,TRBV20-1,TRBJ2-3,TRBD2,TGCAGTGCTAGTTCGAGCGGGAGTAGGATTACGCAGTATTTT,CSASSSGSRITQYF
.,TRBV6-1,TRBJ1-1,TRBD1,TGTGCCAGCAGTGAATGGGGACAGGGAAACACTGAAGCTTTCTTT,CASSEWGQGNTEAFF
.,TRBV2,TRBJ2-1,TRBD2,TGTGCCAGCAGCGGGTCAAATTTGGGACTAGTCAACAATGAGCAGTTCTTC,CASSGSNLGLVNNEQFF
.,TRBV7-9,TRBJ2-7,.,TGTGCCAGCAGCCTCCTAGGGGGTTTTTACGAGCAGTACTTC,CASSLLGGFYEQYF
once,TRBV4-1,TRBJ2-3,.,TGCGCCAGCAGCCAAATCAAGGCAGGAAGAAGAGATACGCAGTATTTT,CASSQIKAGRRDTQYF
.,TRBV29-1,TRBJ2-7,TRBD1,TGCAGCGTTGAGGGGGGACAGGGGTCGTGGCAGTACTTC,CSVEGGQGSWQYF
.,TRBV27,TRBJ2-1,.,TGTGCCAGTATCACAGGGTATGAGCAGTTCTTC,CASITGYEQFF
.,TRBV18,TRBJ2-7,.,TGTGCCAGCTCACCTCAGGGGTTGGGCGAGCAGTACTTC,CASSPQGLGEQYF